This T cell receptor (beta chain) stems from a study of OX40 agonist ivuxolimab in advanced cancers. The germline V gene encodes CDR1 MRHNA and CDR2 SNTAGT. The CDR3 sequence is 14 residues long. Data came from immunoSEQ multiplex PCR; TCRdb stores just in-frame clones and leaves some out. The sample lists more than 75,000 clones; approximately 80% were seen once. Sequencing used CD4+ or CD8+ T cells sorted from blood, obtained in a trial of the OX40 agonist ivuxolimab. This rearrangement joins TRBV6-4 to TRBJ2-5, with 7 bases lining up with TRBD1. The J call is doubtful: the DNA matches TRBJ2-7 better. This TCR was recovered from an adult with an advanced solid tumor such as melanoma, head and neck, liver or kidney cancer. CDR3 bases: TGTGCCGGGTCACCACAGGGGAGCTCCTACGAGCAGTACTTC. Protein sequence: CAGSPQGSSYEQYF.